The 3 T cell receptor beta chains reported below all come from one sample, sequenced in a study of cytomegalovirus exposure and HLA in healthy donors. Primers for the PCR totalled 60 Vbeta and 13 Jbeta. TCRdb keeps only in-frame clones here, not all; method: immunoSEQ multiplex PCR. The sample has over 120,000 clones, roughly 82% seen once. The sample was PBMCs. Every receptor here comes from a man between 25 and 39 years old in good health and CMV-seronegative.

The chain uses TRBV6-5 and TRBJ2-7; 8 bases map to TRBD2. With V trimmed by 5 bases and J by 1 base, 7 bases remained unmatched. From germline, CDR1 is MNHEY and CDR2 SVGAGI. The CDR3 is 15 amino acids. In nucleotides, the CDR3 is TGTGCCAGCAGTCTAGGCACTAGCGGATCCTACGAGCAGTACTTC. Protein product: CASSLGTSGSYEQYF.

This clone has only one observation. The chain employs TRBV5-1 and TRBJ1-1, with 9 nucleotides matching TRBD1. Germline V CDR1 and CDR2: SGHRS, YFSETQ. The CDR3 runs to 17 residues. The junction had 7 bases not matched to a gene; V was cut back by 0 bases and J by 1 base. CDR3 residues: CASSLAGTGSGNTEAFF. CDR3 DNA sequence: TGCGCCAGCAGCTTGGCCGGGACAGGGAGCGGGAACACTGAAGCTTTCTTT.

The chain combines TRBV4-1 with TRBJ2-5; TRBD2 is a possible D gene (6 bases). This CDR3 is built from 15 residues. Germline loops: CDR1 MGHRA, CDR2 YSYEKL. V lost 0 bases and J 5 bases, leaving 13 bases between the germline ends. CDR3 loop: CASSQDGAGTETQYF. The CDR3 DNA reads as TGCGCCAGCAGCCAAGATGGGGCAGGGACTGAGACCCAGTACTTC.